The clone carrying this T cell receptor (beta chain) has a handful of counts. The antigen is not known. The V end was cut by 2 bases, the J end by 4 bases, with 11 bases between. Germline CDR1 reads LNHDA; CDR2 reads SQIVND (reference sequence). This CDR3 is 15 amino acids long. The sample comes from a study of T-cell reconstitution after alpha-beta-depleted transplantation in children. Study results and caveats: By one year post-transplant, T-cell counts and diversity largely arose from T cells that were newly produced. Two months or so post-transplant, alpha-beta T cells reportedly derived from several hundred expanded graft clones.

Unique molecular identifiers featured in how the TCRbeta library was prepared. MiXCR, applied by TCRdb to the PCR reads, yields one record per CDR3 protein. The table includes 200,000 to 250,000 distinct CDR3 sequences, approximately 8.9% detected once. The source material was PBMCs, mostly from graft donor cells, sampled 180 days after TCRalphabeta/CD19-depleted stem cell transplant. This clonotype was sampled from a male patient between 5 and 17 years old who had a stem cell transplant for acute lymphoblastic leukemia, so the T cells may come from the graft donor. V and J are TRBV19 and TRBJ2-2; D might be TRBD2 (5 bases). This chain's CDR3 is CASSIQTAGTGELFF. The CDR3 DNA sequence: TGTGCCAGTAGTATACAGACCGCGGGCACCGGGGAGCTGTTTTTT.